A selection of T cell receptor beta chains follows, all from one sample in a study of blood T cell repertoires in COVID-19. This table comes from immunoSEQ multiplex PCR, and its TCRdb copy is limited to in-frame clones, with some not included. The sample records 250,000 to 300,000 clones, under 90% being singletons. The source material was peripheral blood. The receptors stem from a woman between 40 and 50 years old who had recovered from COVID-19. Each CDR3 is given with its conserved first and last residue. A D gene is named only where the DNA matches it firmly. Rows give clone size only sometimes, using once, few, many, or a class for an expanded clone.

>once|.|TRBJ2-1|TRBV5-6
TGTGCCAGCAGCTTGGGTTTGACAGTTAATGAGCAGTTCTTC
CASSLGLTVNEQFF
>.|.|TRBJ1-5|TRBV5-1
TGCGCCAGCAGCTTGGCCAGCGGTGGCAATCAGCCCCAGCATTTT
CASSLASGGNQPQHF
>.|TRBD1|TRBJ1-1|TRBV5-1
TGCGCCAGCAGCTTGAGGGCAGGGGGGAACACTGAAGCTTTCTTT
CASSLRAGGNTEAFF
>.|.|TRBJ1-4|TRBV27
TGTGCCAGCGCCGACGCGGGACGGGAAAAACTGTTTTTT
CASADAGREKLFF
>.|.|TRBJ2-3|TRBV9
TGTGCCAGCAGCTCACGCCGGGACTCTTACACAGATACGCAGTATTTT
CASSSRRDSYTDTQYF
>.|TRBD1|TRBJ1-1|TRBV19
TGTGCCAGTAGTCTCCGGACAGGGGAGGGTACTGAAGCTTTCTTT
CASSLRTGEGTEAFF
>once|TRBD1|TRBJ2-5|TRBV27
TGTGCCAGCAGCCCCGGGACAGAGTATCAAGAGACCCAGTACTTC
CASSPGTEYQETQYF
>.|TRBD2|TRBJ2-1|TRBV6-6
TGTGCCAGCAGTTGGACTAGCGACTACAATGAGCAGTTCTTC
CASSWTSDYNEQFF
>.|TRBD2|TRBJ2-2|TRBV5-4
TGTGCCAGCAGCTTGGATCCTAGCGGTAACACCGGGGAGCTGTTTTTT
CASSLDPSGNTGELFF
>few|.|TRBJ2-1|TRBV18
TGTGCCAGCTCCTACGACCCAAAGAGAGGGAATGAGCAGTTCTTC
CASSYDPKRGNEQFF
>.|.|TRBJ2-1|TRBV4-1
TGCGCCAGCAGCGCGACAGGAGAGCAGTTCTTC
CASSATGEQFF
>.|TRBD1|TRBJ1-1|TRBV5-1
TGCGCCAGCAGCTTGCAGGGGGACACTGAAGCTTTCTTT
CASSLQGDTEAFF
>.|TRBD1|TRBJ1-1|TRBV7-9
TGTGCCAGCAGCTTATTTACAGGGGGGCGACCTATGTTGTTT
CASSLFTGGRPMLF
>once|.|TRBJ1-4|TRBV11-2
TGTGCCAGCAGCGGTGCCGCGTCTGCAACTAATGAAAAACTGTTTTTT
CASSGAASATNEKLFF
>.|TRBD1|TRBJ2-2|TRBV15
TGTGCCACCAGCAGATCCTCGGACAGGTTGAACACCGGGGAGCTGTTTTTT
CATSRSSDRLNTGELFF
>.|.|TRBJ2-7|TRBV28
TGTGCCAGCAGTCGCGGCTCCTCGCCGACGATCTACGAGCAGTACTTC
CASSRGSSPTIYEQYF
>.|.|TRBJ2-1|TRBV7-3
TGTGCCAGCAGCCAAGACGGAGGGCCGGATGAGCAGTTCTTC
CASSQDGGPDEQFF
>few|.|TRBJ1-2|TRBV29-1
TGCAGCGTTCGAGGGTCGGGGGGTGGCTACACCTTC
CSVRGSGGGYTF
>.|.|TRBJ2-1|TRBV5-1
TGCGCCAGCAGCTTGATAGATAGCTCCTACAATGAGCAGTTCTTC
CASSLIDSSYNEQFF
>.|TRBD2|TRBJ2-7|TRBV20-1
TGCAGTGCTAGTAATAGCGGGGGCGAGCAGTACTTC
CSASNSGGEQYF
>.|.|TRBJ2-7|TRBV5-1
TGCGCCAGCAGCGTGGGAACGGGCTCCTACGAGCAGTACTTC
CASSVGTGSYEQYF
>.|.|TRBJ2-1|TRBV9
TGTGCCAGCAGCGCCGCTGGGGCTGAGCAGTTCTTC
CASSAAGAEQFF
>.|.|TRBJ1-6|TRBV7-3
TGTGCCAGCAGCTTAAAGATCGAGGGCCGGAGCTCCTATAATTCACCCCTCCACTTT
CASSLKIEGRSSYNSPLHF
>.|TRBD2|TRBJ2-1|TRBV25-1
TGTGCCAGCAGTTCCCGGACTAGCGGAGACAATGAGCAGTTCTTC
CASSSRTSGDNEQFF
>few|TRBD1|TRBJ1-1|TRBV9
TGTGCCAGCACACAGGGGCCTGACACTGAAGCTTTCTTT
CASTQGPDTEAFF
>.|TRBD1|TRBJ1-5|TRBV19
TGTGCCAGTAGTGGACAGGGAGCGGGGATTGGCAATCAGCCCCAGCATTTT
CASSGQGAGIGNQPQHF
>once|.|TRBJ2-1|TRBV9
TGTGCCAGCAGCGTAGGGGGCGCCTACAATGAGCAGTTCTTC
CASSVGGAYNEQFF
>.|.|TRBJ1-1|TRBV14
TGTGCCAGCAGCCAAGGATCCCCCAAGAGCACTGAAGCTTTCTTT
CASSQGSPKSTEAFF
>.|TRBD2|TRBJ2-3|TRBV9
TGTGCCAGCAGCAAATCTACGGGACTAGCGGGAGGGCCCCAATCGCAGTATTTT
CASSKSTGLAGGPQSQYF
>.|TRBD1|TRBJ1-2|TRBV2
TGTGCCAGCAGTCCCCCGGGACAGGGTTTTGGCTACACCTTC
CASSPPGQGFGYTF
>.|.|TRBJ2-3|TRBV13
TGTGCCAGCAGCTTCGGGAGCGGTACGCAGTATTTT
CASSFGSGTQYF
>.|TRBD1|TRBJ1-5|TRBV2
TGTGCCAGCAGCCCCCGGGACAGTAATCAGCCCCAGCATTTT
CASSPRDSNQPQHF
>.|TRBD1|TRBJ1-5|TRBV28
TGTGCCAGCGTGACGACGGGACAGCTCAATCAGCCCCAGCATTTT
CASVTTGQLNQPQHF
>.|.|TRBJ2-1|TRBV27
TGTGCCAGCAGTTATGGGGGCACCTACAATGAGCAGTTCTTC
CASSYGGTYNEQFF
>.|TRBD2|TRBJ2-1|TRBV6-4
TGTGCCAGCAGTGTCACTAGCGGGGGAAACAATGAGCAGTTCTTC
CASSVTSGGNNEQFF
>.|.|TRBJ2-1|TRBV5-1
TGCGCCAGCAGCATACGACTAGAATACAATGAGCAGTTCTTC
CASSIRLEYNEQFF